Listed below are T cell receptor beta chains from one sample, sequenced in a study of shared clonotypes between healthy human individuals. TCRdb's copy holds only in-frame clones and misses some; the assay was immunoSEQ multiplex PCR. The sample has about 2 million clones; over 85% are singletons. Sequencing was carried out using naive CD4+ T cells sorted from blood. The receptors were gathered from a man between 18 and 35 years old in good health. Both conserved end residues are trimmed from each CDR3. A D gene is named only where the DNA matches it firmly.

cdr3_aa j_call v_call d_call
ASSSAKAIY TRBJ1-3 TRBV6-5 .
ASSYGRGASGGTVGTQY TRBJ2-5 TRBV13 TRBD2
ASSDLGVTNLILDEQF TRBJ2-1 TRBV25-1 .
ASSLDGDRWNEQF TRBJ2-1 TRBV5-1 .
ASSLSMNTEAF TRBJ1-1 TRBV7-7 .
SAGQTDQGYT TRBJ1-2 TRBV29-1 .
ASSEIYSGTGGYEQY TRBJ2-7 TRBV27 TRBD1
ASSSGTATYDKADTQY TRBJ2-3 TRBV13 .
ASRRQGNEKLF TRBJ1-4 TRBV27 .
ASSPDLFIGRRNTEAF TRBJ1-1 TRBV18 .
AISEEGASGNTIY TRBJ1-3 TRBV10-3 .
ASSLEAASPLH TRBJ1-6 TRBV7-6 .
ASSEESNQPQH TRBJ1-5 TRBV2 .
ASSDGGGTDTQY TRBJ2-3 TRBV6-1 .
ASTLGGTSVYNEQF TRBJ2-1 TRBV5-4 TRBD2
ASSQDRGLWVRGAEAF TRBJ1-1 TRBV4-1 .
ASSWGTSWRSGANVLT TRBJ2-6 TRBV7-9 TRBD2
ASSHRTGKNTEAF TRBJ1-1 TRBV4-1 TRBD1
ASTDPAGASGSLDTQY TRBJ2-3 TRBV7-9 TRBD2
ASSDGGTDTQY TRBJ2-3 TRBV6-1 .
AIATGTEYGYT TRBJ1-2 TRBV10-3 .
ASTRGDLNEAF TRBJ1-1 TRBV7-2 TRBD1
AISGTGGVGEKLF TRBJ1-4 TRBV10-3 TRBD1
ASSQGLIYGYT TRBJ1-2 TRBV6-1 .
ASSEAGPNYEQY TRBJ2-7 TRBV19 .
ASSLAPATYEQY TRBJ2-7 TRBV7-2 .
ASSVDTMNTEAF TRBJ1-1 TRBV9 .
ASSLGSLAGAQETQY TRBJ2-5 TRBV7-8 TRBD2
ASSDPSALKTQY TRBJ2-3 TRBV10-1 .
ASSVEVGKNTEAF TRBJ1-1 TRBV9 .
AISEKTGIYEQY TRBJ2-7 TRBV10-3 .
ASRPSGGYGYT TRBJ1-2 TRBV9 TRBD1
ASSEPTGGDYEQY TRBJ2-7 TRBV25-1 TRBD1
ASRMRQGPYEQY TRBJ2-7 TRBV5-1 TRBD1
ASTKGQGSYEQY TRBJ2-7 TRBV6-5 TRBD1
ASKQGPTYEQY TRBJ2-7 TRBV6-1 .
ASSEAGTNNSPLH TRBJ1-6 TRBV6-1 .
ASSPDSSNQPQH TRBJ1-5 TRBV5-1 .
ASSFSGSLPDTQY TRBJ2-3 TRBV7-6 TRBD2
ASTASGSGGGQETQY TRBJ2-5 TRBV7-9 TRBD2
ASSLASLGTEAF TRBJ1-1 TRBV28 .
ASSFDSPRSSTDTQY TRBJ2-3 TRBV27 .
ASSYQVSSRGGETQY TRBJ2-5 TRBV5-6 .
ASKTGTGEQY TRBJ2-7 TRBV18 TRBD1
ASSILAGGNEQF TRBJ2-1 TRBV19 TRBD2
ASSLTDTGELF TRBJ2-2 TRBV10-1 .
ATSRMGHNSNQPQH TRBJ1-5 TRBV15 .
ASRIQNSPLH TRBJ1-6 TRBV27 .
ASSLRRGPVTDTQY TRBJ2-3 TRBV5-1 .
ASSLMVKDNSPLH TRBJ1-6 TRBV5-6 .
ATSRDPGLSYEQY TRBJ2-7 TRBV15 .
ASSTGQGGNSPLH TRBJ1-6 TRBV5-1 TRBD1